This TCR beta chain was retrieved from a study of shared clonotypes between healthy human individuals. This clone was seen only once. Its antigen remains unknown. Other DNA sequences within the sample encode an identical CDR3. V was trimmed by 2 bases and J by 0 bases, leaving 8 bases between them. Germline V gene data show CDR1 as SGHRS and CDR2 as YFSETQ. The CDR3 has 14 residues. Whole-study results and caveats: Some naive CD4 clonotypes, around 4.9%, turned up in common across several donors. Specimens sampled were limited to blood, with tissue repertoires likely differing. Generation probabilities of non-shared clonotypes were lower (relative to those shared by all four donors).

The DNA input per sorted-subset replicate PCR was approximately 210 ng, corresponding to roughly 31,000 T cell genomes. Repertoires were generated with immunoSEQ multiplex PCR, while TCRdb's copy carries only in-frame clones and drops some. This sample has about 2.3 million clones; more than 85% occur once, and the top ten carry 0.39%. This clonotype was obtained from a man aged 18 to 29 in good health. Some clones in this sample may be carry-over from other donors' samples. Sequencing input: naive CD4+ T cells from PBMCs. Specified subset: CD45RA+ positively selected. The chain employs TRBV5-1 and TRBJ2-5; TRBD1 might be the D (5 bases). The CDR3 DNA reads as TGCGCCAGCAGCTTTCAAGGGGACCAAGAGACCCAGTACTTC. Translated, it gives CASSFQGDQETQYF.